There are a few counts of the clone carrying this T cell receptor beta chain. Its specificity is not known. TCR beta libraries were prepared from cDNA with unique molecular identifiers. TCRdb processed the PCR reads anew with MiXCR; each CDR3 protein has one entry. The sample comprises hundreds of thousands of distinct CDR3 sequences, 25% to 30% of which are singletons, and around 0.56% rests with the top ten. The germline V and J ends were trimmed by 0 bases and 3 bases, with 11 bases remaining between them. Germline V gives CDR1 DFQATT, CDR2 SNEGSKA (reference sequence). CDR3 length equals 14 residues. The data stem from a study of post-analysis software for immune sequencing data. Study-wide findings and caveats: F measure grouped same-batch samples tightly together. Four or five TRBV segments occurring more often in patients than controls included TRBV5-6, TRBV5-1 and TRBV20-1. The normalized Chao1 diversity of multiple sclerosis patients was significantly lower than that of controls.

Specimen: blood. This clonotype was obtained from a girl aged 10 to 17 with multiple sclerosis. The chain combines TRBV20-1 with TRBJ1-1, with a weak D call TRBD1 (5 bases). The DNA of the CDR3 is TGCAGTGCTAGAGATGGCACAGGCCACACTGAAGCTTTCTTT. Translating gives CSARDGTGHTEAFF.